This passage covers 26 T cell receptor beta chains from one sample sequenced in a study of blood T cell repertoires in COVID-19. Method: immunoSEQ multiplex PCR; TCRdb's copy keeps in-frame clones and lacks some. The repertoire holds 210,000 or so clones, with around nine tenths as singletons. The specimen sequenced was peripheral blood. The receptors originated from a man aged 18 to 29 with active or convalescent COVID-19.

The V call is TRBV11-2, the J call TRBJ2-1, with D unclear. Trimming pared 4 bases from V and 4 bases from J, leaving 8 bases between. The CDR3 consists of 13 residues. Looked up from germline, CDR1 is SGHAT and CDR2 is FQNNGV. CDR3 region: CASSSGHYNEQFF. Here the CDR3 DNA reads TGTGCCAGCAGCTCAGGCCATTACAATGAGCAGTTCTTC.

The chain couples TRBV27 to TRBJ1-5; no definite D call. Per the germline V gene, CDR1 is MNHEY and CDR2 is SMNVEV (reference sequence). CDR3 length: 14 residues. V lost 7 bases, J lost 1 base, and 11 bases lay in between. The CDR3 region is CASTSSRSNQPQHF. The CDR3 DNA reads TGTGCCAGCACCTCCTCGAGAAGCAATCAGCCCCAGCATTTT.

Here the CDR3 DNA reads TGTGCCAGCAGCGTTACTAGCGGGAGGTTCCCCGGGGAGCTGTTTTTT. As protein: CASSVTSGRFPGELFF. The rearrangement joins TRBV5-4 to TRBJ2-2; TRBD2 matches 12 bases. CDR1 is SGHNT, CDR2 YYREEE, per germline (reference sequence). The CDR3 has 16 amino acids. The V gene end was trimmed by 4 bases and the J gene end by 6 bases; junction bases not matched to a gene: 7.

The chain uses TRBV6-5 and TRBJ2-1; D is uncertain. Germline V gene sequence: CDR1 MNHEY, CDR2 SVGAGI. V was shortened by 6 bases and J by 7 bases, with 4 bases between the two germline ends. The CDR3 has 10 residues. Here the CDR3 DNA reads TGTGCCAGCAGACTGAATGAGCAGTTCTTC. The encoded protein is CASRLNEQFF.

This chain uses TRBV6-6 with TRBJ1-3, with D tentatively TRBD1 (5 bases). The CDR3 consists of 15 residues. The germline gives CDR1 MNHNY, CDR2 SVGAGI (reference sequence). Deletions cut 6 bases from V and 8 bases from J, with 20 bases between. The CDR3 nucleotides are TGTGCCAGCAGCCTAGGGGTAGGGGTTGGTGACACCATATATTTT. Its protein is CASSLGVGVGDTIYF.

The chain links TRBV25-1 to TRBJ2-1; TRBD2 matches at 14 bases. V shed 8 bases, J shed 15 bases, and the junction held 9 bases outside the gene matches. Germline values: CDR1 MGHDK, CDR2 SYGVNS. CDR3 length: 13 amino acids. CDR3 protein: CASVGLAGEERFF. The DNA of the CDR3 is TGTGCCAGCGTGGGACTAGCGGGAGAGGAACGGTTCTTC. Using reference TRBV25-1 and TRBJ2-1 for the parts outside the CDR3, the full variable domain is EADIYQTPRYLVIGTGKKITLECSQTMGHDKMYWYQQDPGMELHLIHYSYGVNSTEKGDLSSESTVSRIRTEHFPLTLESARPSHTSQYLCASVGLAGEERFFGPGTRLTVL.

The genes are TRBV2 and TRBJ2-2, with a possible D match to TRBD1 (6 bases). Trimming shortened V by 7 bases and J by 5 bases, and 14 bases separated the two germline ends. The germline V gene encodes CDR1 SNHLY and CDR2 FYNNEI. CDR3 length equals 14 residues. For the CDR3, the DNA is TGTGCCAGCACTACTAACAGGGTAACCGGGGAGCTGTTTTTT. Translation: CASTTNRVTGELFF.

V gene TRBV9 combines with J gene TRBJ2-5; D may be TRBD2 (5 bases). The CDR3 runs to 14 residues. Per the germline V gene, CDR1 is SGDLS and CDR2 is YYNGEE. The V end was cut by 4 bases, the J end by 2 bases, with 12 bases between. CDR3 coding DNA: TGTGCCAGCAGCCCCGGGATTGGACAAGAGACCCAGTACTTC. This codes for CASSPGIGQETQYF.

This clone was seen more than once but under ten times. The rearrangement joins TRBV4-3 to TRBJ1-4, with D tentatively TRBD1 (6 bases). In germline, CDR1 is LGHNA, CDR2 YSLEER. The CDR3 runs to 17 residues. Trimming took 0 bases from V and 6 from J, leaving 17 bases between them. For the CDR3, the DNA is TGCGCCAGCAGCCAAGAACCCCCAAGGGGACACCATGAAAAACTGTTTTTT. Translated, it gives CASSQEPPRGHHEKLFF.

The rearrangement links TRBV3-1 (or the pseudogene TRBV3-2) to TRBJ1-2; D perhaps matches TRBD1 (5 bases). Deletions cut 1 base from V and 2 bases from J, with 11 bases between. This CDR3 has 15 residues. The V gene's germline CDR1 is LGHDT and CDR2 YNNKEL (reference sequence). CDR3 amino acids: CASSQGDSPNYGYTF. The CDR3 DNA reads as TGTGCCAGCAGCCAAGGGGACTCCCCGAACTATGGCTACACCTTC.

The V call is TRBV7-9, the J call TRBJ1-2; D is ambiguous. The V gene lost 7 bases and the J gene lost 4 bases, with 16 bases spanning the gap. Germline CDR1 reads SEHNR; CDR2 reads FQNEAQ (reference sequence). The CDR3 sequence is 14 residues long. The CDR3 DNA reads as TGTGCCAGCATCTCGCCGGCGCGGCTCTATGGCTACACCTTC. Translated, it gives CASISPARLYGYTF.

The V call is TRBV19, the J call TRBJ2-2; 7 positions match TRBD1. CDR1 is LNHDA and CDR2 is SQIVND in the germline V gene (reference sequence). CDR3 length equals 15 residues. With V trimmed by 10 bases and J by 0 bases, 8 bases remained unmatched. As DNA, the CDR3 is TGTGCCACCTTGAAGACAGGGCCGAACACCGGGGAGCTGTTTTTT. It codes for CATLKTGPNTGELFF. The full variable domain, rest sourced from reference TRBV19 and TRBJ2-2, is DGGITQSPKYLFRKEGQNVTLSCEQNLNHDAMYWYRQDPGQGLRLIYYSQIVNDFQKGDIAEGYSVSREKKESFPLTVTSAQKNPTAFYLCATLKTGPNTGELFFGEGSRLTVL.

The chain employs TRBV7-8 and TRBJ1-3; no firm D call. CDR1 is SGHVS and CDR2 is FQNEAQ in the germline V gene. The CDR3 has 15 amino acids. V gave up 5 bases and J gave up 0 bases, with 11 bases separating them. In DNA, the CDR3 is TGTGCCAGCAGCATGGCAGGCAGCTCTGGAAACACCATATATTTT. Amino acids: CASSMAGSSGNTIYF.

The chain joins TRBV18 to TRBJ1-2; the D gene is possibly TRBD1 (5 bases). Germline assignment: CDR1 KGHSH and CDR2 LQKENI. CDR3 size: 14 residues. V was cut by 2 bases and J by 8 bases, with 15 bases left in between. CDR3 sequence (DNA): TGTGCCAGCTCACCAATAGCCCAGGGCAGCGGCTACACCTTC. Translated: CASSPIAQGSGYTF.

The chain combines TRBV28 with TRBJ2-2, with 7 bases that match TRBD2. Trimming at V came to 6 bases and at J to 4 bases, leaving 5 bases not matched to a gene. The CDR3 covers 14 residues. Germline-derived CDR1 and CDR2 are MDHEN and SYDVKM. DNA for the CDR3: TGTGCCAGCAGCCCGGGGGGTCTCACCGGGGAGCTGTTTTTT. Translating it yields CASSPGGLTGELFF.

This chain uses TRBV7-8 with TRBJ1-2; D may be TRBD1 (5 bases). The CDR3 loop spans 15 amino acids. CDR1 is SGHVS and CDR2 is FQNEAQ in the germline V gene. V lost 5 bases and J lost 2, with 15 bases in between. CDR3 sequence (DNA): TGTGCCAGCAGCGCGAGTGGGGGGGGAAACTATGGCTACACCTTC. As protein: CASSASGGGNYGYTF.

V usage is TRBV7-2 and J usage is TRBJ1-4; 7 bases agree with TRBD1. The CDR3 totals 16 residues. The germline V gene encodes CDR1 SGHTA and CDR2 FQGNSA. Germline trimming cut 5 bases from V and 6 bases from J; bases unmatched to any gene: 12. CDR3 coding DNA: TGTGCCAGCAGCCCCCAGCCGGGGACAGTCTATGAAAAACTGTTTTTT. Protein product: CASSPQPGTVYEKLFF.

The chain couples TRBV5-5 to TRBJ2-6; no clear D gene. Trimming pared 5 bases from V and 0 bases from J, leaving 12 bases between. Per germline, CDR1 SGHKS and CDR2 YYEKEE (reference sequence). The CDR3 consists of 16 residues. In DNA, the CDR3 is TGTGCCAGCAGTAGAGATCACTTCTCTGGGGCCAACGTCCTGACTTTC. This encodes CASSRDHFSGANVLTF. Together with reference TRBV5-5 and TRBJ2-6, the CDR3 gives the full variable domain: DAGVTQSPTHLIKTRGQQVTLRCSPISGHKSVSWYQQVLGQGPQFIFQYYEKEERGRGNFPDRFSARQFPNYSSELNVNALLLGDSALYLCASSRDHFSGANVLTFGAGSRLTVL.

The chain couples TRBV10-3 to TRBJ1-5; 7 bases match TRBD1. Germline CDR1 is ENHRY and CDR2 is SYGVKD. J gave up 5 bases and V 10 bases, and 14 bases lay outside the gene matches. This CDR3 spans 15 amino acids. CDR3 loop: CATQGDRDGYQPQHF. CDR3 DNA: TGTGCCACTCAAGGAGACAGGGATGGTTATCAGCCCCAGCATTTT.

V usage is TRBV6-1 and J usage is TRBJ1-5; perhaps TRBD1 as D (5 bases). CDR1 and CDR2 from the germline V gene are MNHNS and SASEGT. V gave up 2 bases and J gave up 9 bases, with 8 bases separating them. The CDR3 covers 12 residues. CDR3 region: CASSERGGPQHF. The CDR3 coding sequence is TGTGCCAGCAGTGAAAGGGGAGGGCCCCAGCATTTT.

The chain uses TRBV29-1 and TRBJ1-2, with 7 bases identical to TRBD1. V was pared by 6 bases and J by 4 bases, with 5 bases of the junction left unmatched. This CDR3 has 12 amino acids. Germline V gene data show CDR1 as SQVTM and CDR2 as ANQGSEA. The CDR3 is CSVATGPYGYTF. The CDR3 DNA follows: TGCAGCGTCGCGACAGGGCCCTATGGCTACACCTTC.

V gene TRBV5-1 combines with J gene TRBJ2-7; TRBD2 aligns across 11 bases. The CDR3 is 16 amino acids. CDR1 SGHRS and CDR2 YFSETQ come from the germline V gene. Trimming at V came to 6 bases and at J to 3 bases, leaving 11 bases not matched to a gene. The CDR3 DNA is TGCGCCAGCACCAAATCGACTAGCGGGGTGATCTACGAGCAGTACTTC. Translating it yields CASTKSTSGVIYEQYF.

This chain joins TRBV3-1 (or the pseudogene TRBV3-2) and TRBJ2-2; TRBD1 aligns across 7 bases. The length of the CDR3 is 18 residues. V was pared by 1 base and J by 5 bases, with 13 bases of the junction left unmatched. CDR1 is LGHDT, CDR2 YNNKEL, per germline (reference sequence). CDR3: CASSQGISDRRGTGELFF. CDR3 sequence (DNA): TGTGCCAGCAGCCAAGGGATCTCGGACAGGCGTGGGACCGGGGAGCTGTTTTTT.

The CDR3 coding sequence is TGTGCCAGCAGCCGTCCGGGAGCCAAAAACATTCAGTACTTC. This sequence encodes CASSRPGAKNIQYF. The chain links TRBV28 to TRBJ2-4; D not resolved. V gave up 6 bases and J gave up 0 bases, with 9 bases separating them. This CDR3 contains 14 residues. Germline lookup yields CDR1 MDHEN and CDR2 SYDVKM.

The CDR3 DNA is TGTGCCAGCAGTGGAACGCCCGACAGGGGGGAGTCCTACGAGCAGTACTTC. Residues: CASSGTPDRGESYEQYF. This chain connects TRBV27 to TRBJ2-7; 9 bases line up with TRBD1. J lost 1 base, V lost 5 bases, and 12 bases had no gene match. Germline V gene data show CDR1 as MNHEY and CDR2 as SMNVEV (reference sequence). The CDR3 runs 17 residues.

CDR3 sequence: CASSETRTGVGYTF. DNA for the CDR3: TGCGCCAGCAGTGAGACTAGGACAGGGGTTGGCTACACCTTC. The chain recombines TRBV10-1 with TRBJ1-2; the match to TRBD1 covers 9 bases. V dropped 2 bases and J dropped 7; count of bases not matched to a gene: 5. This CDR3 has 14 residues. The germline V gene encodes CDR1 WNHNN and CDR2 SYGVQD (reference sequence).